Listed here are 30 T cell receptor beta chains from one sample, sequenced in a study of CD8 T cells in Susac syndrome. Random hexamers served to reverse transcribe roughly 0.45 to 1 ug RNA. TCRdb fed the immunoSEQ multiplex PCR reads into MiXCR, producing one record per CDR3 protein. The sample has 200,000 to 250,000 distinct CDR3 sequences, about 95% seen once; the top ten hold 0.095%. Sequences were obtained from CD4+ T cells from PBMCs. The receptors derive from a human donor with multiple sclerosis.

The CDR3 region is CSAAGQRTGELFF. As DNA, the CDR3 is TGCAGCGCCGCTGGACAGCGGACCGGGGAGCTGTTTTTT. The chain couples TRBV29-1 to TRBJ2-2; the D gene is possibly TRBD1 (6 bases). This CDR3 has 13 amino acids. Trimming removed 7 bases from V and 5 bases from J, with 14 bases in between. Germline V gene sequence: CDR1 SQVTM, CDR2 ANQGSEA.

The CDR3 sequence: CASSLDKSGGTEQYF. The CDR3 bases are TGTGCCAGCAGCTTAGATAAAAGTGGGGGGACCGAGCAGTACTTC. J is TRBJ2-7 and V is TRBV11-2; D is possibly TRBD2 (6 bases). From germline, CDR1 is SGHAT and CDR2 FQNNGV. V was pared by 0 bases and J by 6 bases, with 15 bases between. This CDR3 has 15 residues.

The CDR3 DNA sequence: TGTGCCAGCAGCCAAGTGACAGCGGGAGGAGGAGATACGCAGTATTTT. Its translation is CASSQVTAGGGDTQYF. J is TRBJ2-3 and V is TRBV3-1; 9 bases line up with TRBD2. The CDR3 consists of 16 residues. V lost 1 base to trimming and J lost 5 bases; unmatched junction nucleotides: 7. The V gene's germline CDR1 is LGHDT and CDR2 YNNKEL (reference sequence).

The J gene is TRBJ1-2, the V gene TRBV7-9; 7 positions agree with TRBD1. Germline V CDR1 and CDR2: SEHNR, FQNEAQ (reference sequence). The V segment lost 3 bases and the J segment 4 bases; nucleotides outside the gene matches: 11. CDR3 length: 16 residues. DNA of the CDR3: TGTGCCAGCAGCTTCCCCTCTTCGGGACAGACCTATGGCTACACCTTC. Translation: CASSFPSSGQTYGYTF.

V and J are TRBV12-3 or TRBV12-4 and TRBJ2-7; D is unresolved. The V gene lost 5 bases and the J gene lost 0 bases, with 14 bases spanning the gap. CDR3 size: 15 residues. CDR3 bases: TGTGCCAGCAGTCCCAAAGGTTGGAGCTCCTACGAGCAGTACTTC. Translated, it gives CASSPKGWSSYEQYF.

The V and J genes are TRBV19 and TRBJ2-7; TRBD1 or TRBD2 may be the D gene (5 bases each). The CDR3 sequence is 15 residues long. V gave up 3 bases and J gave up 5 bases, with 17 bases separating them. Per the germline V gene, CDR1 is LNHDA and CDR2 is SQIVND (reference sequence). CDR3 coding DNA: TGTGCCAGTAGTATCTCCAGCGGTGTGGGGGACGAGCAGTACTTC. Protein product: CASSISSGVGDEQYF.

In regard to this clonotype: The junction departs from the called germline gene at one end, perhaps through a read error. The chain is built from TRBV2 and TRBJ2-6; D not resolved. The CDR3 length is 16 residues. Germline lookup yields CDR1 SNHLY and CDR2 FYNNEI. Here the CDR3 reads CASTEGRASGANVLTF. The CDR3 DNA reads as TGTGCCAGCACTGAAGGACGAGCCTCTGGGGCCAACGTCCTGACTTTC.

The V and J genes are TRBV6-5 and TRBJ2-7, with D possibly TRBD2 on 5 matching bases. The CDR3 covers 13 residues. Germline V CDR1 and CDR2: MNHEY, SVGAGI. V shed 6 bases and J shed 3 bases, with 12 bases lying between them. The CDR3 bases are TGTGCCAGCAGGAGTCAGGAGGTCTACGAGCAGTACTTC. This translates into CASRSQEVYEQYF.

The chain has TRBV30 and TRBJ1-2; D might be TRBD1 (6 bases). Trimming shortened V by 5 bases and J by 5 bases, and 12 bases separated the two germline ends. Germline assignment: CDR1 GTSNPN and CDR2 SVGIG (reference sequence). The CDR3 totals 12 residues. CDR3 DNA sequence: TGTGCCTGGGGTTGGACAGAGTATGGCTACACCTTC. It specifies CAWGWTEYGYTF. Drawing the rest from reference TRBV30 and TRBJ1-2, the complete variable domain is SQTIHQWPATLVQPVGSPLSLECTVEGTSNPNLYWYRQAAGRGLQLLFYSVGIGQISSEVPQNLSASRPQDRQFILSSKKLLLSDSGFYLCAWGWTEYGYTFGSGTRLTVV.

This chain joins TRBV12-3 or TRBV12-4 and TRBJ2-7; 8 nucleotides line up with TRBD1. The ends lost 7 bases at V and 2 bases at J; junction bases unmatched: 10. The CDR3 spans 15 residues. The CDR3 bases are TGTGCCAGCACTGAGGACAGGGCTGGTCCCTACGAGCAGTACTTC. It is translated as CASTEDRAGPYEQYF.

CDR3 region: CATRTGVPSYEQYF. The CDR3, as DNA: TGTGCCACGCGGACGGGGGTACCCTCCTACGAGCAGTACTTC. The J gene is TRBJ2-7, the V gene TRBV6-5; D might be TRBD2 (6 bases). V was clipped by 10 bases and J by 0 bases, with 16 bases between them. Germline V gene sequence: CDR1 MNHEY, CDR2 SVGAGI. The CDR3 is 14 amino acids.

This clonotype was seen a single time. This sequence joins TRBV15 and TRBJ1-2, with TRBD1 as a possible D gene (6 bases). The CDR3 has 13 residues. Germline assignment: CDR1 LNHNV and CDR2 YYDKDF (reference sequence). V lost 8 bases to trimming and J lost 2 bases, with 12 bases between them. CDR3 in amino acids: CATSGGGNYGYTF. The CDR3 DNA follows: TGTGCCACCTCTGGAGGGGGGAACTATGGCTACACCTTC.

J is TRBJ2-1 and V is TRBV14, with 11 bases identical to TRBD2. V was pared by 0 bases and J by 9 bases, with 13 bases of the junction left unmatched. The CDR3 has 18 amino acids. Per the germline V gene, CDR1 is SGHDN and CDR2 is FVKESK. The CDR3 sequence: CASSQDLLAGGRFTEQFF. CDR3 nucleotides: TGTGCCAGCAGCCAAGATCTGCTAGCGGGAGGACGTTTTACTGAGCAGTTCTTC.

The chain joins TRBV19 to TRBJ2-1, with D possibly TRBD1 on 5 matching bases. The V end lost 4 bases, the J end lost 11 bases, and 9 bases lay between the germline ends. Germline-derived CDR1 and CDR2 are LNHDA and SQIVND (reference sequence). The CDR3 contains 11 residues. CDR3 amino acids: CASSTDRKQFF. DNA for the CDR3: TGTGCCAGTAGTACAGACAGAAAGCAGTTCTTC.

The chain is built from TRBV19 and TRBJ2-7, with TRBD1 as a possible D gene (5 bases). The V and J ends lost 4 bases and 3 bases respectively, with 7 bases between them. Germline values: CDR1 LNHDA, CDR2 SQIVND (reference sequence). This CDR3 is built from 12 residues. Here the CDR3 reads CASSKRGYEQYF. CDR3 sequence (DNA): TGTGCCAGTAGTAAAAGGGGCTACGAGCAGTACTTC.

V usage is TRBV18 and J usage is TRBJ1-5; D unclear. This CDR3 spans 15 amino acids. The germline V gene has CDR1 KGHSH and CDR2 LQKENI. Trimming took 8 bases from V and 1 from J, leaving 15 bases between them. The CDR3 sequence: CASRLDLGSNQPQHF. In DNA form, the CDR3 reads TGTGCCAGCCGGCTCGACCTAGGAAGCAATCAGCCCCAGCATTTT.

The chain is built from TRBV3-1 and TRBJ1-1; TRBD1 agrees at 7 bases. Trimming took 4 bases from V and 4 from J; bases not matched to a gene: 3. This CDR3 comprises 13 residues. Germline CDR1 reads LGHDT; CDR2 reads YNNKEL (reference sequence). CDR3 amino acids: CASSLWTGTEAFF. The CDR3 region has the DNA TGTGCCAGCAGCCTATGGACAGGCACTGAAGCTTTCTTT.

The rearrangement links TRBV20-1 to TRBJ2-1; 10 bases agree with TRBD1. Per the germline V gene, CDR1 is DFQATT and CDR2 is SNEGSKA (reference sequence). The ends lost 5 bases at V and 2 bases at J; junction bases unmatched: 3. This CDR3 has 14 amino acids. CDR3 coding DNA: TGCAGTGCTGCGGACAGGGGGACCTACAATGAGCAGTTCTTC. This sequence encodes CSAADRGTYNEQFF.

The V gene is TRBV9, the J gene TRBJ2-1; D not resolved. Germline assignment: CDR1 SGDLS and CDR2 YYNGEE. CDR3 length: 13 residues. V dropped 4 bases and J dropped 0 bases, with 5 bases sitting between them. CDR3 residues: CASSPTSYNEQFF. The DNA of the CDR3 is TGTGCCAGCAGCCCCACCTCCTACAATGAGCAGTTCTTC.

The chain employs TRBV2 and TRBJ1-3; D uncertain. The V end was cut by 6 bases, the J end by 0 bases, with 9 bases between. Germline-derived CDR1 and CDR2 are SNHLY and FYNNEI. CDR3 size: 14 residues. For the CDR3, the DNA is TGTGCCAGCAGGGAGGGCTTCTCTGGAAACACCATATATTTT. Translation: CASREGFSGNTIYF.

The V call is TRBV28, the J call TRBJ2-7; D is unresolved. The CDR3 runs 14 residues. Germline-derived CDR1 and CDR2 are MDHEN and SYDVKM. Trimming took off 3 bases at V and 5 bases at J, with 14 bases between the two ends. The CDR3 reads CASSFGLRTDEQYF. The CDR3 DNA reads TGTGCCAGCAGTTTTGGCCTAAGGACGGACGAGCAGTACTTC.

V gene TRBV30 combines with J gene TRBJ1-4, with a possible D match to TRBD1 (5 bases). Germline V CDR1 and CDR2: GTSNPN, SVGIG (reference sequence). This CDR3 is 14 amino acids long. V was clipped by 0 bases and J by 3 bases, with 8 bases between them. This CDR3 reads CAWSVRGPNEKLFF. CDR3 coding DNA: TGTGCCTGGAGTGTCCGGGGCCCTAATGAAAAACTGTTTTTT. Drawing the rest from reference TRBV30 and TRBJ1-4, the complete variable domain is SQTIHQWPATLVQPVGSPLSLECTVEGTSNPNLYWYRQAAGRGLQLLFYSVGIGQISSEVPQNLSASRPQDRQFILSSKKLLLSDSGFYLCAWSVRGPNEKLFFGSGTQLSVL.

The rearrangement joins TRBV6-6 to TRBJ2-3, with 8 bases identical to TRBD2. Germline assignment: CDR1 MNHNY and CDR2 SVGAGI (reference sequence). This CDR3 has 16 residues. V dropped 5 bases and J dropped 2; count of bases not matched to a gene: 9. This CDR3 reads CASSQLAGSSTDTQYF. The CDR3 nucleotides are TGTGCCAGCAGTCAATTAGCGGGAAGCTCCACAGATACGCAGTATTTT.

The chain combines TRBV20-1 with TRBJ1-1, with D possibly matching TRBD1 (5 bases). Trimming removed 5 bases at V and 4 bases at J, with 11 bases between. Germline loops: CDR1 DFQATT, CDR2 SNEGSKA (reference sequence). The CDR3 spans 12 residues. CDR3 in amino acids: CSASGRLTEAFF. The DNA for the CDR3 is TGCAGTGCTTCGGGACGGCTCACTGAAGCTTTCTTT.

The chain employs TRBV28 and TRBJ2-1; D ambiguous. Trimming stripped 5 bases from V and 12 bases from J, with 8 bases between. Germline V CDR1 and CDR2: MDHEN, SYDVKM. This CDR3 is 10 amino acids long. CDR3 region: CASSMDVQFF. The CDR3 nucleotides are TGTGCCAGCAGTATGGACGTGCAGTTCTTC.

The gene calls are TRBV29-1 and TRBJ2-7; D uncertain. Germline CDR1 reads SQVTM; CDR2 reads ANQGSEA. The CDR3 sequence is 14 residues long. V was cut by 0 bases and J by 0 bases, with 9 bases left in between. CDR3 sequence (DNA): TGCAGCGTTGAAGACAGACCATTCTCCTACGAGCAGTACTTC. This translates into CSVEDRPFSYEQYF.

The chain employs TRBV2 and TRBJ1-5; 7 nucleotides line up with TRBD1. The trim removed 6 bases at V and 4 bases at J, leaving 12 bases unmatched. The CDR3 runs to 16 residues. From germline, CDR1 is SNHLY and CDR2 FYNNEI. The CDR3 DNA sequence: TGTGCCAGCAGGGGGACAGTCGGTATGGGAAATCAGCCCCAGCATTTT. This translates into CASRGTVGMGNQPQHF.

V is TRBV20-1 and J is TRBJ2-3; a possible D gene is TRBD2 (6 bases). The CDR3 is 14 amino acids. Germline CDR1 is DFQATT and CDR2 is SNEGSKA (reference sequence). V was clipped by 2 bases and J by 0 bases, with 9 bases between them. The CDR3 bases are TGCAGTGCTAGACTAGCGCTAAGCACAGATACGCAGTATTTT. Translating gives CSARLALSTDTQYF.

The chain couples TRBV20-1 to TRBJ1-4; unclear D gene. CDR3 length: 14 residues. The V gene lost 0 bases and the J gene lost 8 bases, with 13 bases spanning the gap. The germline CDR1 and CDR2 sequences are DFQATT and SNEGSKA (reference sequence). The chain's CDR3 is CSARDRRHREKLFF. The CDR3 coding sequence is TGCAGTGCTAGAGATAGGCGGCATCGGGAAAAACTGTTTTTT.

CDR3 DNA sequence: TGTGCCAGCAGCCCCGACAGGGCTGGTGAGCAGTTCTTC. It yields the protein CASSPDRAGEQFF. The chain joins TRBV14 to TRBJ2-1; 7 positions agree with TRBD1. Trimming at V came to 4 bases and at J to 9 bases, leaving 6 bases not matched to a gene. The CDR3 is 13 amino acids. Germline V lookup: CDR1 SGHDN, CDR2 FVKESK.